This T cell receptor (beta chain) was recorded in a study of cytomegalovirus exposure and HLA in healthy donors. Overall study findings and caveats: Later work found most CMV-associated TCR beta chains apparently HLA-restricted. A classifier reportedly called cytomegalovirus status with high sensitivity and specificity.

The study ran its PCR with 60 Vbeta and 13 Jbeta primers. TCRdb's table, derived via immunoSEQ multiplex PCR, lists solely in-frame clones and lacks some. The sample contains about 160,000 clones, around 83% of which appear only once. CDR3 length equals 14 residues. CDR1 MNHEY and CDR2 SVGAGI come from the germline V gene. With 6 bases removed from V and 8 bases from J, the gap between germline ends came to 19 bases. Turning to this clone: Its antigen is unknown.

The sample consisted of PBMCs. The chain employs TRBV6-5 and TRBJ1-2; weak D call: TRBD1 (6 bases). This TCR came from a male donor in good health and CMV-seropositive. CDR3 DNA: TGTGCCAGCAGACGGGACACTTCCAGGTGGGGCTACACCTTC. Translating it yields CASRRDTSRWGYTF.